These 29 T cell receptor beta chains came from one sample sequenced in a study of blood T cell repertoires in COVID-19. Repertoires were generated with immunoSEQ multiplex PCR, while TCRdb's copy carries only in-frame clones and drops some. The table records more than 90,000 clones, roughly nine tenths of them present only once. Sequencing input: peripheral blood. The receptors were gathered from a human donor in a cohort sampled during active COVID-19.

The chain combines TRBV11-3 with TRBJ2-3; 12 nucleotides match TRBD1. This CDR3 has 15 amino acids. The germline gives CDR1 SGHNT, CDR2 YENEEA. V dropped 3 bases and J dropped 6; count of bases not matched to a gene: 4. CDR3 bases: TGTGCCAGCAGCTTTGGGACAGGGGGCGCGGATACGCAGTATTTT. Translated: CASSFGTGGADTQYF.

J is TRBJ1-3 and V is TRBV25-1; the D is unclear. The CDR3 runs to 13 residues. Trimming pared 10 bases from V and 3 bases from J, leaving 13 bases between. Germline values: CDR1 MGHDK, CDR2 SYGVNS. CDR3 sequence: CATPPRIGNTIYF. Here the CDR3 DNA reads TGTGCCACCCCCCCGAGGATTGGAAACACCATATATTTT.

This clone was observed once. The chain employs TRBV19 and TRBJ2-1; D gene unclear. V dropped 0 bases and J dropped 6 bases, with 3 bases sitting between them. The germline V gene encodes CDR1 LNHDA and CDR2 SQIVND (reference sequence). The CDR3 extends over 12 amino acids. The chain's CDR3 is CASSIDLNEQFF. DNA for the CDR3: TGTGCCAGTAGTATAGACCTCAATGAGCAGTTCTTC.

The genes are TRBV25-1 and TRBJ2-1; 11 bases agree with TRBD1. CDR1 and CDR2 (germline): MGHDK, SYGVNS. The CDR3 length is 15 residues. With V trimmed by 1 base and J by 8 bases, 4 bases remained unmatched. The CDR3 spells CASSESGQGAHEQFF. CDR3 in DNA: TGTGCCAGCAGTGAATCTGGACAGGGGGCCCATGAGCAGTTCTTC.

The chain uses TRBV25-1 and TRBJ2-7, with D possibly being TRBD1 (5 bases). V lost 5 bases to trimming and J lost 2 bases, with 16 bases between them. Germline loops: CDR1 MGHDK, CDR2 SYGVNS. This CDR3 region has 15 residues. The CDR3 DNA follows: TGTGCCAGCAGTCCTCGGCAGGGTAACCCCTACGAGCAGTACTTC. It is translated as CASSPRQGNPYEQYF.

Concerning this clone itself: Germline is not matched at one junction end, which may reflect a read error. The V and J genes are TRBV5-1 and TRBJ2-7; D may be TRBD2 (6 bases). CDR3 length: 12 residues. CDR1 and CDR2 (germline): SGHRS, YFSETQ. The CDR3 loop reads CASSLEGRKNDF. The CDR3, as DNA: TGCGCCAGCAGCTTGGAGGGGAGGAAGAATGACTTC.

V usage is TRBV6-6 and J usage is TRBJ2-1; TRBD1 matches 11 bases. Unmatched junction bases numbered 16, after V lost 6 bases and J lost 0 bases. Germline-derived CDR1 and CDR2 are MNHNY and SVGAGI (reference sequence). This CDR3 is built from 20 residues. The CDR3 DNA reads as TGTGCCAGCAGCTCAATTGGGGACAGGGGGGTCTTTGGCTCCTACAATGAGCAGTTCTTC. It translates to CASSSIGDRGVFGSYNEQFF.

This clone was seen a few times. The gene calls are TRBV28 and TRBJ2-3, with D maybe TRBD2 (7 bases). CDR1 MDHEN and CDR2 SYDVKM come from the germline V gene. The CDR3 is made up of 14 amino acids. V was clipped by 6 bases and J by 4 bases, with 14 bases between them. The CDR3 protein is CASRAREGADTQYF. The CDR3 coding sequence is TGTGCCAGCAGGGCTAGGGAGGGGGCAGATACGCAGTATTTT.

The chain combines TRBV11-3 with TRBJ2-4; 10 bases fit TRBD1. J gave up 9 bases and V 4 bases, and 12 bases lay outside the gene matches. This CDR3 spans 16 amino acids. Germline loops: CDR1 SGHNT, CDR2 YENEEA. The CDR3 region has the DNA TGTGCCAGCAGCTCGAGACAGGGGGCGGGACTGGCCATTCAGTACTTC. Protein: CASSSRQGAGLAIQYF.

The chain employs TRBV5-8 and TRBJ2-5, with 10 nucleotides matching TRBD1. The CDR3 consists of 16 residues. The J segment lost 4 bases and the V segment lost 3 bases, leaving 9 bases of the junction unmatched. From germline, CDR1 is SGHTS and CDR2 YDEGEE. CDR3 region: CASSYAGTGVGETQYF. CDR3 nucleotides: TGTGCCAGCAGCTACGCCGGGACAGGGGTCGGAGAGACCCAGTACTTC.

This clone was observed a handful of times. This chain joins TRBV5-1 and TRBJ2-3; 7 bases are shared with TRBD2. Germline-derived CDR1 and CDR2 are SGHRS and YFSETQ. With 4 bases clipped from V and 4 bases from J, the junction kept 12 bases outside the gene matches. This CDR3 is built from 16 residues. CDR3 coding DNA: TGCGCCAGCAGCCTGGGAGGGCTTTCAGATTCAGATACGCAGTATTTT. Its protein product is CASSLGGLSDSDTQYF. Full variable domain (outside the CDR3, taken from reference TRBV5-1 and TRBJ2-3): KAGVTQTPRYLIKTRGQQVTLSCSPISGHRSVSWYQQTPGQGLQFLFEYFSETQRNKGNFPGRFSGRQFSNSRSEMNVSTLELGDSALYLCASSLGGLSDSDTQYFGPGTRLTVL.

The J gene is TRBJ2-5, the V gene TRBV14; TRBD1 is a possible D gene (6 bases). The V end lost 6 bases, the J end lost 2 bases, and 13 bases lay between the germline ends. This CDR3 is 14 amino acids long. Germline V lookup: CDR1 SGHDN, CDR2 FVKESK. The CDR3 here is CASSPRGAQETQYF. CDR3 nucleotide sequence: TGTGCCAGCAGTCCCAGGGGAGCTCAAGAGACCCAGTACTTC.

This chain uses TRBV27 with TRBJ1-2; TRBD1 aligns across 7 bases. Trimming cost V 5 bases and J 3 bases; bases outside gene matches: 3. Germline CDR1 and CDR2: MNHEY and SMNVEV (reference sequence). This CDR3 comprises 13 residues. The CDR3 sequence: CASSLTGDYGYTF. CDR3 bases: TGTGCCAGCAGTCTAACAGGGGACTATGGCTACACCTTC.

The gene calls are TRBV6-5 and TRBJ2-7, with D maybe TRBD1 (6 bases). This CDR3 is built from 14 residues. V was trimmed by 6 bases and J by 2 bases, leaving 14 bases between them. Germline V gene data show CDR1 as MNHEY and CDR2 as SVGAGI. In nucleotides, the CDR3 is TGTGCCAGCAGATTGACAGGAAGGCCCTACGAGCAGTACTTC. This translates into CASRLTGRPYEQYF.

The J gene is TRBJ1-1, the V gene TRBV18; 8 bases agree with TRBD1. Germline V gives CDR1 KGHSH, CDR2 LQKENI. V lost 6 bases and J lost 8; bases outside the gene matches: 5. CDR3 length equals 12 residues. The DNA of the CDR3 is TGTGCCAGCTCGCCCCGGGACAGGGAAGCTTTCTTT. This encodes CASSPRDREAFF.

This chain links TRBV18 with TRBJ1-5; maybe TRBD1 (5 bases). With 0 bases removed from V and 4 bases from J, the gap between germline ends came to 10 bases. Germline assignment: CDR1 KGHSH and CDR2 LQKENI. CDR3 length: 15 residues. CDR3 residues: CASSPPGQGNQPQHF. The CDR3, as DNA: TGTGCCAGCTCACCACCGGGTCAGGGAAATCAGCCCCAGCATTTT.

This chain joins TRBV7-9 and TRBJ2-7, with TRBD2 matching 9 bases. The V and J ends lost 7 bases and 5 bases, in that order; junction bases with no gene match: 15. CDR3 length equals 16 residues. Germline values: CDR1 SEHNR, CDR2 FQNEAQ (reference sequence). CDR3 nucleotides: TGTGCCAGCACCAATCGGGGCGGGAGGGCCTTTAACGAGCAGTACTTC. This gives the protein CASTNRGGRAFNEQYF. Based on the CDR3 plus reference TRBV7-9 and TRBJ2-7, the full variable domain is DTGVSQNPRHKITKRGQNVTFRCDPISEHNRLYWYRQTLGQGPEFLTYFQNEAQLEKSRLLSDRFSAERPKGSFSTLEIQRTEQGDSAMYLCASTNRGGRAFNEQYFGPGTRLTVT.

V gene TRBV30 combines with J gene TRBJ1-1; D is possibly TRBD1 (5 bases). Per the germline V gene, CDR1 is GTSNPN and CDR2 is SVGIG (reference sequence). V was pared by 5 bases and J by 0 bases, with 10 bases between. There are 13 residues in the CDR3. CDR3 in DNA: TGTGCCTGGGGGGGACTGATGAACACTGAAGCTTTCTTT. Its translation is CAWGGLMNTEAFF. Together with reference TRBV30 and TRBJ1-1, the CDR3 gives the full variable domain: SQTIHQWPATLVQPVGSPLSLECTVEGTSNPNLYWYRQAAGRGLQLLFYSVGIGQISSEVPQNLSASRPQDRQFILSSKKLLLSDSGFYLCAWGGLMNTEAFFGQGTRLTVV.

The chain carries TRBV28 and TRBJ2-2, with D maybe TRBD1 (5 bases). The CDR3 has 15 residues. Germline V gene lookup returns CDR1 MDHEN and CDR2 SYDVKM. Trimming pared 7 bases from V and 1 base from J, leaving 13 bases between. The CDR3 region is CASTDDRVNTGELFF. In nucleotides, the CDR3 is TGTGCCAGCACCGACGACAGAGTGAACACCGGGGAGCTGTTTTTT.

The genes are TRBV7-6 and TRBJ2-2, with D hard to call. The CDR3 runs to 15 residues. Trimming stripped 1 base from V and 2 bases from J, with 8 bases between. The germline V gene has CDR1 SGHVS and CDR2 FNYEAQ. The CDR3 reads CASSLGVVNTGELFF. Here the CDR3 DNA reads TGTGCCAGCAGCTTAGGAGTAGTTAACACCGGGGAGCTGTTTTTT.

This chain joins TRBV18 and TRBJ1-1, with D possibly TRBD1 on 6 matching bases. Trimming cost V 2 bases and J 7 bases, with 20 bases left between them. The length of the CDR3 is 16 residues. Germline V gene data show CDR1 as KGHSH and CDR2 as LQKENI. The CDR3 bases are TGTGCCAGCTCACCAAGAGGACAGACCCTTGGGGGTGAAGCTTTCTTT. Translated: CASSPRGQTLGGEAFF.

The V call is TRBV28, the J call TRBJ2-2; TRBD2 aligns across 11 bases. J was trimmed by 4 bases and V by 10 bases; bases with no gene match: 8. The germline gives CDR1 MDHEN, CDR2 SYDVKM. CDR3 length: 15 amino acids. CDR3 coding DNA: TGTGCCACCGAAACTAGCGGGAGTATCACCGGGGAGCTGTTTTTT. It is translated as CATETSGSITGELFF.

The genes are TRBV15 and TRBJ2-1, with 10 bases identical to TRBD2. The germline V gene has CDR1 LNHNV and CDR2 YYDKDF (reference sequence). V trimming: 5 bases; J trimming: 4 bases; junction bases outside the gene matches: 8. The CDR3 loop spans 16 amino acids. The CDR3 DNA follows: TGTGCCACCAGCCCCTTACTAGCGGGGACTTACAATGAGCAGTTCTTC. Amino acids: CATSPLLAGTYNEQFF.

The V call is TRBV3-1 (or the pseudogene TRBV3-2), the J call TRBJ2-7; TRBD1 might be the D (6 bases). CDR1 LGHDT and CDR2 YNNKEL come from the germline V gene (reference sequence). The CDR3 is made up of 15 amino acids. Trimming removed 2 bases at V and 0 bases at J, with 11 bases between. In DNA, the CDR3 is TGTGCCAGCAGCCAAACCGGACAGCTCTCCTACGAGCAGTACTTC. It yields the protein CASSQTGQLSYEQYF.

V is TRBV6-4 and J is TRBJ1-6; TRBD1 agrees at 8 bases. The V gene end was trimmed by 6 bases and the J gene end by 9 bases; junction bases not matched to a gene: 10. CDR1 and CDR2 from the germline V gene are MRHNA and SNTAGT. The CDR3 length is 15 residues. In nucleotides, the CDR3 is TGTGCCAGCAGGGACAGACAGGGGTCGCTTTCACCCCTCCACTTT. This sequence encodes CASRDRQGSLSPLHF.

This chain connects TRBV19 to TRBJ2-7, with a possible D match to TRBD1 (6 bases). Germline CDR1 reads LNHDA; CDR2 reads SQIVND (reference sequence). This CDR3 has 14 amino acids. Trimming took 3 bases from V and 0 from J, leaving 9 bases between them. For the CDR3, the DNA is TGTGCCAGTAGTATGGCCAGGGGCTCCTACGAGCAGTACTTC. Its translation is CASSMARGSYEQYF.

The V and J genes are TRBV19 and TRBJ2-1, with TRBD2 matching 7 bases. Germline CDR1 and CDR2: LNHDA and SQIVND (reference sequence). This CDR3 is built from 16 residues. After removal of 7 bases from V and 0 bases from J, the junction contained 9 bases not matched to a gene. In DNA, the CDR3 is TGTGCCAGTACCCGAACTAGCGCCAACTCCTACAATGAGCAGTTCTTC. Its protein product is CASTRTSANSYNEQFF.

The chain employs TRBV6-5 and TRBJ2-7, with TRBD2 matching over 7 bases. Germline loops: CDR1 MNHEY, CDR2 SVGAGI. The junction had 14 bases not matched to a gene; V was cut back by 11 bases and J by 4 bases. CDR3 size: 14 residues. CDR3: CAARLGGSSYEQYF. As DNA, the CDR3 is TGTGCCGCCAGATTAGGCGGGAGTTCGTACGAGCAGTACTTC.

The table lists this clone with a count of one. This chain connects TRBV6-6 to TRBJ2-7; weak D call: TRBD1 (5 bases). The length of the CDR3 is 13 residues. CDR1 is MNHNY and CDR2 is SVGAGI in the germline V gene (reference sequence). Trimming pared 0 bases from V and 2 bases from J, leaving 5 bases between. The CDR3 sequence: CASSYSDTYEQYF. The CDR3 nucleotides read TGTGCCAGCAGTTACTCGGACACCTACGAGCAGTACTTC.